These 5 T cell receptor beta chains were sequenced from one sample in a study of blood T cells in healthy people across ages. Primers used in a second PCR of roughly 6 to 11 cycles were a sample-barcoded 5' primer and a J-beta primer mix. TCRdb used MiXCR to reprocess the 5' RACE reads, holding one entry per CDR3 protein. The sample includes about 1.8 million distinct CDR3 sequences, 49% of them seen just once. Sample: blood. These receptors were collected from a middle-aged woman in good health.

This clonotype turned up a few times. The rearrangement uses TRBV2 and TRBJ2-1, with a tentative D call TRBD1 (6 bases). This CDR3 comprises 16 residues. Germline lookup yields CDR1 SNHLY and CDR2 FYNNEI. With 3 bases removed from V and 3 bases from J, the gap between germline ends came to 15 bases. The CDR3 nucleotides read TGTGCCAGCAGTGATATGGGGGCACTTTTCTACAATGAGCAGTTCTTC. The encoded protein is CASSDMGALFYNEQFF.

The genes are TRBV7-2 and TRBJ2-1; TRBD1 or TRBD2 may be the D gene (5 bases each). In germline, CDR1 is SGHTA, CDR2 FQGNSA. The ends were cut back, 5 bases at V and 10 bases at J, with 24 bases in the middle. The CDR3 length is 16 residues. The CDR3 is CASSHRLPGPSGEQFF. The CDR3 nucleotides are TGTGCCAGCAGCCATAGACTGCCGGGGCCATCGGGGGAGCAGTTCTTC.

This chain joins TRBV7-9 and TRBJ2-3; D uncertain. The V end lost 0 bases, the J end lost 4 bases, and 14 bases lay between the germline ends. Germline V gives CDR1 SEHNR, CDR2 FQNEAQ (reference sequence). This CDR3 has 16 amino acids. Here the CDR3 reads CASSLAPGLNADTQYF. DNA for the CDR3: TGTGCCAGCAGCTTAGCCCCGGGTCTGAACGCAGATACGCAGTATTTT.

V gene TRBV7-9 combines with J gene TRBJ1-4; 9 nucleotides line up with TRBD1. Germline lookup yields CDR1 SEHNR and CDR2 FQNEAQ (reference sequence). With 2 bases clipped from V and 8 bases from J, the junction kept 6 bases outside the gene matches. This CDR3 has 15 amino acids. CDR3 sequence (DNA): TGTGCCAGCAGCTTAAACGGACAGGGGTTAGAAAAACTGTTTTTT. Its protein is CASSLNGQGLEKLFF.

This clonotype turned up a few times. The CDR3 loop reads CSASPGGFTDTQYF. CDR3 bases: TGCAGTGCTAGCCCAGGAGGCTTCACAGATACGCAGTATTTT. The chain carries TRBV20-1 and TRBJ2-3, with D possibly TRBD2 on 5 matching bases. This CDR3 comprises 14 residues. Germline lookup yields CDR1 DFQATT and CDR2 SNEGSKA (reference sequence). V dropped 3 bases and J dropped 2 bases, with 12 bases sitting between them.